This T cell receptor beta chain originates from a study of identifying expanded T cells in peripheral blood (dated by TCRdb to 2018 to 2020). Turning to the overall study: Technical replicates were generated by sequencing separate aliquots of the same genomic DNA pool, with four replicates compared pairwise.

The immunoSEQ Assay, which uses bias-controlled multiplex PCR amplification of genomic DNA, was used to profile TCRbeta CDR3 regions. In the authors' own workflow: To quantify the absolute abundance of each unique TCRbeta CDR3 region, the sequences were collapsed and filtered. Differential abundance was tested with two models: a binomial (Fisher-equivalent) model and a beta-binomial model that adds time-dependent variance fitted from healthy donors. Clones with fewer than 5 combined templates were excluded, and clones with Benjamini-Hochberg FDR below 0.01 were called differentially abundant. In the beta-binomial model, variance was expressed as a function of the total template count across the two samples, in the form v = (b*log(k)+a)^2. TCRdb mirrors the immuneACCESS table, restricted to in-frame sequences. Some clones are absent from its copies; in checked studies, under half trace to an unresolved V gene, and the reason for the others is unknown. That table furnishes V, J and clone size, whereas the DNA furnished D and trimming. This sample is represented by about 110,000 clones; about 85% of them were singletons. 7.5% to 9.5% of the sample belongs to the ten largest clones.

With regard to this clone: Its recognized antigen is unknown. One base away there is no much larger clone; base qualities are not given.

The germline V gene (reference sequence) yields MNHEY for CDR1 and SMNVEV for CDR2. V sheds 7 bases and J sheds 5 bases, leaving 14 bases between their ends. Inclusive of the bounding cysteine and phenylalanine, the CDR3 is 14 residues long. Only the CDR3 region is kept as DNA, spanning 42 bases read in frame from base 1. General conclusions and limits of the study: Both the number of clones called differentially abundant and the false-positive rate were significantly reduced by the beta-binomial model across all healthy-donor time intervals. The authors expected that biological variance in healthy repertoires might rise further over much longer intervals, such as months to years. Across all healthy donors, variance in clone template counts between approximately two-week samples was found to increase significantly with total template count. The binomial model flagged approximately 1.2 differentially abundant clones between technical replicates, compared with about 16 over two weeks and 19 over around 4 weeks.

During the collection period, no immune events, such as infections, were documented for the healthy donors. Time-dependent variance in a beta-binomial model of T-cell clone differential abundance was calibrated using healthy-donor blood repertoires as a training cohort. The training cohort comprised ten or so healthy donors, 3 female and 7 male. On average the donors were approximately 42 years old, and their ages spanned roughly 29 to 70 years. Whole blood from each healthy donor was obtained from a commercial supplier and was collected at three time points approximately 13 days apart. For immunosequencing, genomic DNA was extracted from unsorted whole blood.

This receptor chain uses TRBV27 and TRBJ1-4; the D gene is perhaps TRBD1, on 6 matching bases. Sequencing input: blood. This clonotype was obtained from a person between 18 and 75 years old in good health. The nucleotide sequence reads TGTGCCAGCACCACGGACAGTGAAAATGAAAAACTGTTTTTT. Its coded protein is CASTTDSENEKLFF.